Many counts were recorded for the clone carrying this T cell receptor (beta chain). Time point specified: blood at routine non-recurrence follow-up after resection. Unsorted whole RNA from tumor, nontumor lung or frozen PBMC underwent sequencing. Trimming pared 10 bases from V and 0 bases from J, leaving 10 bases between. This CDR3 spans 13 amino acids. Germline V lookup: CDR1 MNHEY, CDR2 SMNVEV (reference sequence). The record originates from a study of spatial heterogeneity in lung cancer. At the level of the study: PBMC samples from follow-up, when available, were sequenced at a median of around 23 months post-resection. Averaged across combinations, each unique TCR and UMI pairing appeared more than ten times in raw reads, which were uncorrected.

TCRdb analysed the 5' RACE reads with MiXCR anew, one entry per CDR3 protein. The sample includes about 36,000 distinct CDR3 sequences, roughly 7.8% of them seen just once. The receptor comes from a male donor with early-stage non-small cell lung cancer. The chain carries TRBV27 and TRBJ1-3; D unresolved. The sequencing used PBMCs, collected at follow-up. As DNA, the CDR3 is TGTGCCACCTCCTTAGGCTCTGGAAACACCATATATTTT. It translates to CATSLGSGNTIYF.